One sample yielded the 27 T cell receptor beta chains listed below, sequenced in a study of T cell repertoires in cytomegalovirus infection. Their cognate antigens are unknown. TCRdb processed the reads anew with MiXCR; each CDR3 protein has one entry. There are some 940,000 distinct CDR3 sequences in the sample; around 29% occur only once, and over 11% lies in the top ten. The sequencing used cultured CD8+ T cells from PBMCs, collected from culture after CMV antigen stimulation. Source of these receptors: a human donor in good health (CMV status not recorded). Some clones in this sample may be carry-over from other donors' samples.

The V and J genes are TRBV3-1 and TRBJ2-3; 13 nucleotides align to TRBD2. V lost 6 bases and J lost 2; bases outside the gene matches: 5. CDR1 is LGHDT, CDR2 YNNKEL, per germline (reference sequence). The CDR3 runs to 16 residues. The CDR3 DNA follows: TGTGCCAGCAGACGCGGACTAGCGGGGGACACAGATACGCAGTATTTT. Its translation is CASRRGLAGDTDTQYF.

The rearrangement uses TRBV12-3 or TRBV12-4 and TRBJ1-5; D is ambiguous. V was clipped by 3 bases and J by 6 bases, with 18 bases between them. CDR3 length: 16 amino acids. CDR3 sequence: CASSFSVLPRVQPQHF. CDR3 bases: TGTGCCAGCAGTTTTTCGGTCCTTCCAAGGGTTCAGCCCCAGCATTTT.

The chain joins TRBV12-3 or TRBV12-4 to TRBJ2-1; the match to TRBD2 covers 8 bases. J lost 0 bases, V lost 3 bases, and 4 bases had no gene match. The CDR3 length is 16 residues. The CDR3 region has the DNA TGTGCCAGCAGTTTTCCGGGGGGGAGCTCCTACAATGAGCAGTTCTTC. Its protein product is CASSFPGGSSYNEQFF.

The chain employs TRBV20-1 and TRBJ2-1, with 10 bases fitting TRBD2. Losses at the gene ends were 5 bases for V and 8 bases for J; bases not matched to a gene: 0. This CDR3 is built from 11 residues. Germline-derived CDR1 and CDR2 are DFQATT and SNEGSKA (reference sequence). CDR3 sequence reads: CSAGLADEQFF. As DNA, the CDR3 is TGCAGTGCTGGACTAGCGGATGAGCAGTTCTTC.

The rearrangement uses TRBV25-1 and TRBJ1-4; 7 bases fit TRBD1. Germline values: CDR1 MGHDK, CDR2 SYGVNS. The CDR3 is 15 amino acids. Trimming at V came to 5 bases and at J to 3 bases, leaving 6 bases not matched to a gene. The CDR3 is CASSRRTGANEKLFF. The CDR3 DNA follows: TGTGCCAGCAGTCGGAGGACAGGAGCTAATGAAAAACTGTTTTTT.

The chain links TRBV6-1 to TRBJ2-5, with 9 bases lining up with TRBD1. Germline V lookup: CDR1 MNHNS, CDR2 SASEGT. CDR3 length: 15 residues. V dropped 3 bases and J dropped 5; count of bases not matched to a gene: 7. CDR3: CASSDRDRAGETQYF. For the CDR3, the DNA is TGTGCCAGCAGTGATAGGGACAGGGCGGGGGAGACCCAGTACTTC.

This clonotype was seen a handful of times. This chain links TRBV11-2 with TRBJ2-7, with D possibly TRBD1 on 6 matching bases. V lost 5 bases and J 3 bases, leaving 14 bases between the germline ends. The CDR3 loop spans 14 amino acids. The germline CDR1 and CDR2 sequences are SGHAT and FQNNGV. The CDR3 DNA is TGTGCCAGCAGCATTTCAGGGGCCAGCTACGAGCAGTACGTC. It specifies CASSISGASYEQYV.

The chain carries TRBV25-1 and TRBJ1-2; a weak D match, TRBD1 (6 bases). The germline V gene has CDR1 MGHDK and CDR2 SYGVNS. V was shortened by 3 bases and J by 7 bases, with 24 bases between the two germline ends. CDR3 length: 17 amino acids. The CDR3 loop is CASSDTYRTEQTPGYTF. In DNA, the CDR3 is TGTGCCAGCAGTGATACCTATCGGACAGAACAAACCCCTGGCTACACCTTC.

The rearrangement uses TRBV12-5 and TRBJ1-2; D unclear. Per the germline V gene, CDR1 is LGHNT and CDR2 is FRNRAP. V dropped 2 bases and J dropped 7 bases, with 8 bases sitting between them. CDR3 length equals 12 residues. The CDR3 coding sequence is TGTGCTAGTGGTTTGCCCATCTCTGGCTACACCTTC. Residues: CASGLPISGYTF.

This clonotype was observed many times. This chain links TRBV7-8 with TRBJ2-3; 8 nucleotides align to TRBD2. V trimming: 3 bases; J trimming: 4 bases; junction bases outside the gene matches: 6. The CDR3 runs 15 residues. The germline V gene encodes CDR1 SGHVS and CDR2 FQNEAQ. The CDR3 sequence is CASSFAGGRSDTQYF. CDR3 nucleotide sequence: TGTGCCAGCAGCTTCGCGGGGGGTAGATCAGATACGCAGTATTTT.

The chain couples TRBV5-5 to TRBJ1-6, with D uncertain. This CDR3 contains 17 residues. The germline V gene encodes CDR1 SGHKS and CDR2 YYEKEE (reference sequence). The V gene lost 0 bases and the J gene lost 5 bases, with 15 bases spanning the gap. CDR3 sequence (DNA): TGTGCCAGCAGCTTGGAAGTAGTGTTCCTAGATAATTCACCCCTCCACTTT. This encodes CASSLEVVFLDNSPLHF.

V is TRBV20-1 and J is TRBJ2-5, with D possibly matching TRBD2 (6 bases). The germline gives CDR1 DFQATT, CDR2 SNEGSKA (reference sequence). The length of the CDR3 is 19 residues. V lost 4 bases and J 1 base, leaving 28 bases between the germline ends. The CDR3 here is CSATPYLEGLGSFQETQYF. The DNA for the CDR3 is TGCAGTGCTACCCCCTACTTGGAGGGATTGGGTTCTTTCCAAGAGACCCAGTACTTC.

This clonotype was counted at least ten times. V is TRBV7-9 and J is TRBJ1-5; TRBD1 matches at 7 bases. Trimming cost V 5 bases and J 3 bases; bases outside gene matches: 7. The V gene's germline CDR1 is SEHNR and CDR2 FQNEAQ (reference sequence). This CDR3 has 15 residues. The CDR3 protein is CASSLTGEYNQPQHF. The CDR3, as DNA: TGTGCCAGCAGCCTCACAGGGGAGTACAATCAGCCCCAGCATTTT.

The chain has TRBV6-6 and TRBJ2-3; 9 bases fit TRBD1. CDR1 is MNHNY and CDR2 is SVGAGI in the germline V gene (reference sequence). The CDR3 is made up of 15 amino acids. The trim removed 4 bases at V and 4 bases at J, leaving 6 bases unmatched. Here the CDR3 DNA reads TGTGCCAGCAGTTCGAACCGACAGGGGGCAGATACGCAGTATTTT. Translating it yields CASSSNRQGADTQYF.

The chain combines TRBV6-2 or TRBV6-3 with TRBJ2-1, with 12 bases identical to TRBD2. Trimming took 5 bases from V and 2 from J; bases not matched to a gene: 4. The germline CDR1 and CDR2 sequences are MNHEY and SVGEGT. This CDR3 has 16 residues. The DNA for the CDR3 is TGTGCCAGCAGTGAGACTAGCGGGGGCCCCTACAATGAGCAGTTCTTC. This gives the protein CASSETSGGPYNEQFF.

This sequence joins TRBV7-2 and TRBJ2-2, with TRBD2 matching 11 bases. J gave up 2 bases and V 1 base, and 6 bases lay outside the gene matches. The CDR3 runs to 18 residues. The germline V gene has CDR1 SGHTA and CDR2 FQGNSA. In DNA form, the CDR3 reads TGTGCCAGCAGCTTAGAACCTCTAGCGGGGGGAAACACCGGGGAGCTGTTTTTT. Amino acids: CASSLEPLAGGNTGELFF.

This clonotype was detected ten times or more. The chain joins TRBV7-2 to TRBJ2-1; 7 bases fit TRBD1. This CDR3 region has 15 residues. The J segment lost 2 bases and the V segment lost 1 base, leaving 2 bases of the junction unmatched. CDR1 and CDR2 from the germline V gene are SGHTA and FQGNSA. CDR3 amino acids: CASSLEGAAYNEQFF. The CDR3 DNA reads TGTGCCAGCAGCTTAGAGGGGGCGGCCTACAATGAGCAGTTCTTC.

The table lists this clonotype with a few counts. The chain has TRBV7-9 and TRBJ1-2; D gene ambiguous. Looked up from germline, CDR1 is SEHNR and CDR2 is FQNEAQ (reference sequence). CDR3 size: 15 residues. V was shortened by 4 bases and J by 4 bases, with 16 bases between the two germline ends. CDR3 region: CASSSSWTLGYGYTF. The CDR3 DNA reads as TGTGCCAGCAGCTCCTCGTGGACCCTAGGCTATGGCTACACCTTC.

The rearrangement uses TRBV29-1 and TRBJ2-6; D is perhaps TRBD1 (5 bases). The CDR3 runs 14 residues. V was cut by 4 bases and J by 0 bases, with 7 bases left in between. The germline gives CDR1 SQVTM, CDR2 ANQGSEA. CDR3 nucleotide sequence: TGCAGCGTTGTTGGACACTCTGGGGCCAACGTCCTGACTTTC. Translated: CSVVGHSGANVLTF.

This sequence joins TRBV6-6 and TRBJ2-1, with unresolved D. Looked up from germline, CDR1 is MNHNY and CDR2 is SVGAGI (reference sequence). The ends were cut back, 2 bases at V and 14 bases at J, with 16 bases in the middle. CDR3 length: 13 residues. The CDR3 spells CASSYLRDISEFF. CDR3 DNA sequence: TGTGCCAGCAGTTACCTCAGAGACATTTCGGAGTTCTTC.

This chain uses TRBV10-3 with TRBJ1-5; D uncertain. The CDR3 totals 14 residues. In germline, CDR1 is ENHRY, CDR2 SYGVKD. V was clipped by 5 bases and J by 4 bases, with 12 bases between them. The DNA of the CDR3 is TGTGCCATCAGTAATGAGTTGGGAAATCAGCCCCAGCATTTT. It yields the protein CAISNELGNQPQHF.

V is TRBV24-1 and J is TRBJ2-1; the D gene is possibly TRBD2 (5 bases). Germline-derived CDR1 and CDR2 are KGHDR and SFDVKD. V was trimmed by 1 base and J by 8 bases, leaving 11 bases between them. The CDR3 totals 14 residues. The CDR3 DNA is TGTGCCACCAGTGATTTTCTAAACGGGGATGAGCAGTTCTTC. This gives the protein CATSDFLNGDEQFF.

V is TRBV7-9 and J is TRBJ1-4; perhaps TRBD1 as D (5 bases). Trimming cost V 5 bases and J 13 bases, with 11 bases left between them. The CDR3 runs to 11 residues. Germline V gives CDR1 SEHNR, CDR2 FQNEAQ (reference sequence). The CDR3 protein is CASSTQGILFF. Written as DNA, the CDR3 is TGTGCCAGCAGCACTCAGGGAATACTGTTTTTT.

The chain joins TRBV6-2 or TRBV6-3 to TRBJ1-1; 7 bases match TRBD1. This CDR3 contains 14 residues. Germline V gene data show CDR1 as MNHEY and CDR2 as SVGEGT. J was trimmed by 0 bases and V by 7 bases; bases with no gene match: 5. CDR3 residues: CASIMRGLNTEAFF. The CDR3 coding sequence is TGTGCCAGCATTATGAGGGGGCTGAACACTGAAGCTTTCTTT.

Written as DNA, the CDR3 is TGTGCCAGCAGCTTACGGAAGGATGGCTACACCTTC. It is translated as CASSLRKDGYTF. This chain connects TRBV9 to TRBJ1-2; no definite D call. The CDR3 is 12 amino acids. Germline values: CDR1 SGDLS, CDR2 YYNGEE. Between the trimmed V and J ends, which lost 4 bases and 6 bases, there was a span of 10 bases.

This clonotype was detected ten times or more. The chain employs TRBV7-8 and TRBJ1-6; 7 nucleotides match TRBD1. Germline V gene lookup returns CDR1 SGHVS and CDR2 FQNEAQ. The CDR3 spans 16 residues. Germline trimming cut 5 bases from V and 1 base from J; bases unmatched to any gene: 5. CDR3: CASSTQGESYNSPLHF. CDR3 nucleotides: TGTGCCAGCAGCACCCAGGGGGAATCCTATAATTCACCCCTCCACTTT.

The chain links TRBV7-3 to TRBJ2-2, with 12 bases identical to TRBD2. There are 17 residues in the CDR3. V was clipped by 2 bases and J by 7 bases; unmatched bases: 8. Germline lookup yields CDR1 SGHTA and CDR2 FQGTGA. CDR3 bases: TGTGCCAGCAGCTTACAGTCTAGCGGGGGGGAATACGGGGAGCTGTTTTTT. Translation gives CASSLQSSGGEYGELFF.